This T cell receptor (beta chain) appears in the sequencing data of a study of radiotherapy plus CTLA-4 blockade in lung cancer. Across the whole study: Across the patients, objective responses occurred in 18%, and disease control in approximately 30%. Whole-study results and caveats: Clones derived from tumor TCRs expanded in blood after radiotherapy plus ipilimumab. Early shifts in blood T cell clones, with interferon-beta, reportedly predicted response best.

Trimming removed 2 bases from V and 6 bases from J, with 11 bases in between. CDR3 length: 14 residues. This clone was detected a few times. No antigen is known for it. Focal radiation plus CTLA-4 blockade with ipilimumab was administered to patients who had chemo-refractory metastatic non-small-cell lung cancer. TCRdb keeps only in-frame clones here, not all; method: immunoSEQ multiplex PCR. This sample yields about 60,000 clones, of which around four fifths are seen a single time; around 4% belongs to the top ten. This clonotype originated in a human donor with non-small cell lung cancer who had a partial response to radiotherapy plus ipilimumab. The rearrangement joins TRBV23-1 to TRBJ2-1; the D gene is possibly TRBD1 (5 bases). TRBV23-1 is recorded as an ORF, its role being uncertain. This sample comprised peripheral blood, obtained from a patient treated with radiotherapy plus ipilimumab. This CDR3 reads CASSQTDSPNEQFF. The CDR3 nucleotides read TGCGCCAGCAGTCAAACCGACAGCCCCAATGAGCAGTTCTTC.